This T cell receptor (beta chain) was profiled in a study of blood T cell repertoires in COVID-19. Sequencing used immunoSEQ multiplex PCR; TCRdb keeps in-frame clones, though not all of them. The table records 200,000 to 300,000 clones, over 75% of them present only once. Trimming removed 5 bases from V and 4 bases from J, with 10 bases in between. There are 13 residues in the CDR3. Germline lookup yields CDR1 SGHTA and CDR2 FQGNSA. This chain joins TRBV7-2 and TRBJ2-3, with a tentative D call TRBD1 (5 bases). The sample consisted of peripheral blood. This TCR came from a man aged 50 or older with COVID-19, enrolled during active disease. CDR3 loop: CASSRMGPDTQYF. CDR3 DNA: TGTGCCAGCAGCCGAATGGGGCCAGATACGCAGTATTTT.